This entry lists 9 T cell receptor beta chains sequenced from one sample in a study of T cell repertoires in cytomegalovirus infection. TCRdb reprocessed the reads with MiXCR, giving one entry per CDR3 protein. The sample yields fewer than 550,000 distinct CDR3 sequences, 16% seen once. The material sequenced was CD8+ T cells from PBMCs. The receptors come from a human donor in good health (CMV status not recorded). Some clones in this sample may be carry-over from other donors' samples.

This clonotype was detected many times. This rearrangement joins TRBV28 to TRBJ1-1, with 7 bases identical to TRBD1. After removal of 5 bases from V and 1 base from J, the junction contained 10 bases not matched to a gene. The length of the CDR3 is 16 residues. Germline V lookup: CDR1 MDHEN, CDR2 SYDVKM. The CDR3 loop is CASSTPVGDRNTEAFF. The DNA for the CDR3 is TGTGCCAGCAGTACCCCGGTAGGGGACAGGAACACTGAAGCTTTCTTT. Full variable domain (outside the CDR3, taken from reference TRBV28 and TRBJ1-1): DVKVTQSSRYLVKRTGEKVFLECVQDMDHENMFWYRQDPGLGLRLIYFSYDVKMKEKGDIPEGYSVSREKKERFSLILESASTNQTSMYLCASSTPVGDRNTEAFFGQGTRLTVV.

This clonotype showed up many times. The chain uses TRBV4-1 and TRBJ2-1; D is uncertain. Germline assignment: CDR1 MGHRA and CDR2 YSYEKL. Between the trimmed V and J ends, which lost 3 bases and 7 bases, there was a span of 16 bases. The CDR3 sequence is 15 residues long. CDR3: CASSQRLGPENEQFF. CDR3 nucleotide sequence: TGCGCCAGCAGCCAGCGCCTCGGACCCGAGAATGAGCAGTTCTTC.

Points on this clonotype: This may arise from a read error, as a much more abundant clone is one base away. Given the absence of the conserved phenylalanine or tryptophan at the CDR3 end, a read error is likely. The chain employs TRBV28 and TRBJ1-1, with TRBD1 matching 8 bases. CDR1 and CDR2 from the germline V gene are MDHEN and SYDVKM. V gave up 5 bases and J gave up 8 bases; unmatched junction bases: 16. This CDR3 is 16 amino acids long. CDR3 residues: CASSVEFPGGFLEAFS. The CDR3 region has the DNA TGTGCCAGCAGTGTGGAGTTTCCAGGGGGCTTCTTAGAAGCTTTCTCT.

This clonotype was counted at least ten times. V usage is TRBV4-1 and J usage is TRBJ1-1; TRBD1 matches at 9 bases. The CDR3 runs 16 residues. J gave up 3 bases and V 0 bases, and 5 bases lay outside the gene matches. CDR1 and CDR2 (germline): MGHRA, YSYEKL. The CDR3 loop is CASSQEPGQGYTEAFF. The CDR3 region has the DNA TGCGCCAGCAGCCAAGAGCCGGGACAGGGTTACACTGAAGCTTTCTTT.

V and J are TRBV20-1 and TRBJ2-1, with 9 bases identical to TRBD2. Looked up from germline, CDR1 is DFQATT and CDR2 is SNEGSKA (reference sequence). V gave up 1 base and J gave up 8 bases; unmatched junction bases: 15. The CDR3 length is 17 residues. Written as DNA, the CDR3 is TGCAGTGCTAGAGTCCCGCAACTAGCGGGTATAGGCTATGAGCAGTTCTTC. This translates into CSARVPQLAGIGYEQFF.

The rearrangement joins TRBV3-1 to TRBJ2-7; no reliable D call. Trimming pared 1 base from V and 3 bases from J, leaving 7 bases between. Germline V lookup: CDR1 LGHDT, CDR2 YNNKEL (reference sequence). The CDR3 consists of 13 residues. CDR3 bases: TGTGCCAGCAGCCAAGGAACCCTCTACGAGCAGTACTTC. It translates to CASSQGTLYEQYF.

This clonotype was recorded many times. The chain couples TRBV4-2 to TRBJ2-3, with D possibly matching TRBD2 (5 bases). The V end lost 5 bases, the J end lost 1 base, and 10 bases lay between the germline ends. The CDR3 is 14 amino acids. Per germline, CDR1 LGHNA and CDR2 YNFKEQ. The CDR3 region is CASSEGYGTDTQYF. The CDR3 DNA follows: TGTGCCAGCAGCGAGGGATACGGCACAGATACGCAGTATTTT.

The sample holds many counts of this clonotype. The rearrangement uses TRBV5-1 and TRBJ1-1, with TRBD1 as a possible D gene (6 bases). There are 15 residues in the CDR3. V was shortened by 4 bases and J by 0 bases, with 13 bases between the two germline ends. Germline CDR1 and CDR2: SGHRS and YFSETQ. The CDR3 DNA follows: TGCGCCAGCAGCCCCACAGGGCTATTGAACACTGAAGCTTTCTTT. Translating gives CASSPTGLLNTEAFF. The full variable domain, completed using reference TRBV5-1 and TRBJ1-1, is KAGVTQTPRYLIKTRGQQVTLSCSPISGHRSVSWYQQTPGQGLQFLFEYFSETQRNKGNFPGRFSGRQFSNSRSEMNVSTLELGDSALYLCASSPTGLLNTEAFFGQGTRLTVV.

This clonotype appeared many times. V gene TRBV27 combines with J gene TRBJ1-2; no clear D. CDR1 is MNHEY, CDR2 SMNVEV, per germline (reference sequence). Trimming left V 3 bases short and J 5 bases short, with 10 bases between. The CDR3 has 13 residues. DNA of the CDR3: TGTGCCAGCAGTTTGAAATCAGGTTATGGCTACACCTTC. Protein product: CASSLKSGYGYTF.